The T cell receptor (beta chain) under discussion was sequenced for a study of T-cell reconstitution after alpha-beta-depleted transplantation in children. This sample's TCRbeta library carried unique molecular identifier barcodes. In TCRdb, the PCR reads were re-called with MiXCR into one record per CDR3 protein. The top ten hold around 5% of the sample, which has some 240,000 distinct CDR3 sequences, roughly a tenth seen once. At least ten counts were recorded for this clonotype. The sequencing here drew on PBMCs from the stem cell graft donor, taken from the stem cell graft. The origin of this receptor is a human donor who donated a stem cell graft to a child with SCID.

The CDR3 sequence is CASSLDWGENIQYF. The CDR3 bases are TGCGCCAGCAGCTTGGATTGGGGAGAAAACATTCAGTACTTC. This chain links TRBV5-1 with TRBJ2-4; D perhaps matches TRBD2 (5 bases). Trimming removed 0 bases at V and 5 bases at J, with 9 bases between. CDR1 and CDR2 (germline): SGHRS, YFSETQ. The CDR3 spans 14 residues.